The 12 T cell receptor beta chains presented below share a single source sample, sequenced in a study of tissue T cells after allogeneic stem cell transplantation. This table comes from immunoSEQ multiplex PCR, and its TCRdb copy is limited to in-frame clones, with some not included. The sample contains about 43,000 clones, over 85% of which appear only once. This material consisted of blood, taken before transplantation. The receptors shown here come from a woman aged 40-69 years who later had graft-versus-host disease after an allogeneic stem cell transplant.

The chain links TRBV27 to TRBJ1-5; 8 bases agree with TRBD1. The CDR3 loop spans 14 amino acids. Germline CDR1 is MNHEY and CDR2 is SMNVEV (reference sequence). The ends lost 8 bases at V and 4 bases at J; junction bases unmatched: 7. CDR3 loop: CASHSGGNNQPQHF. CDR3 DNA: TGTGCCAGCCACTCAGGGGGCAATAATCAGCCCCAGCATTTT.

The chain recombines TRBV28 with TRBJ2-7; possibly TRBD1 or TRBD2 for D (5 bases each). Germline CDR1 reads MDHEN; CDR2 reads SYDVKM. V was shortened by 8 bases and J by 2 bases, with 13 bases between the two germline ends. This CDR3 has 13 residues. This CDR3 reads CASLGTPTYEQYF. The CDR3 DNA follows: TGTGCCAGCCTGGGGACGCCAACCTACGAGCAGTACTTC.

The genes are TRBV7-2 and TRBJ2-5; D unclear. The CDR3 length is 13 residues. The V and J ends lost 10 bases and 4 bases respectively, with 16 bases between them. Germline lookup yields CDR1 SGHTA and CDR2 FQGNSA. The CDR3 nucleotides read TGTGCCAACAGTCCCGACGGAAGAGAGACCCAGTACTTC. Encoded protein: CANSPDGRETQYF.

CDR3 nucleotide sequence: TGCGCCAGCAGCCAAGATCGGTCCTATAGCAATCAGCCCCAGCATTTT. Translated: CASSQDRSYSNQPQHF. V is TRBV4-3 and J is TRBJ1-5; D is unclear. The CDR3 has 16 residues. Germline CDR1 LGHNA, CDR2 YSLEER. The V and J ends lost 0 bases and 0 bases respectively, with 9 bases between them.

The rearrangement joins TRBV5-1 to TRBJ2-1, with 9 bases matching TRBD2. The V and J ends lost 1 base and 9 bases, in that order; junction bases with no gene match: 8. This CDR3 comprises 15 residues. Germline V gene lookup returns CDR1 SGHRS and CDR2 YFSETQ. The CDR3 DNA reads TGCGCCAGCAGCTTGCTAGCGGGAACCTCTGGTGAGCAGTTCTTC. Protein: CASSLLAGTSGEQFF.

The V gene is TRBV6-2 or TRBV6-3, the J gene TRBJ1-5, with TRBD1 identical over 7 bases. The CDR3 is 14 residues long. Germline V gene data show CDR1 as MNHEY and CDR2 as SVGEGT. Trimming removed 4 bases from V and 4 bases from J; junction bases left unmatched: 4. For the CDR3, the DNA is TGTGCCAGCAGTTTTGGACAGGTAAATCAGCCCCAGCATTTT. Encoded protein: CASSFGQVNQPQHF.

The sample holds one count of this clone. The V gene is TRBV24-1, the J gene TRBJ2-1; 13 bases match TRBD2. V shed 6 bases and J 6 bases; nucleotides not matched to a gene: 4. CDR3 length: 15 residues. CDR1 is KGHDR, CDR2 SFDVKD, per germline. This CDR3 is CATSTSGRAVNEQFF. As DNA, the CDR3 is TGTGCCACCAGTACTAGCGGGAGGGCCGTCAATGAGCAGTTCTTC.

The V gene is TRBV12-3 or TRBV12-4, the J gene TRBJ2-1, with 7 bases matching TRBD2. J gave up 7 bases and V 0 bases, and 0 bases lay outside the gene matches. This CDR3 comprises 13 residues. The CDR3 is CASSLAGGNEQFF. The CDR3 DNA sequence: TGTGCCAGCAGTTTAGCGGGGGGGAATGAGCAGTTCTTC.

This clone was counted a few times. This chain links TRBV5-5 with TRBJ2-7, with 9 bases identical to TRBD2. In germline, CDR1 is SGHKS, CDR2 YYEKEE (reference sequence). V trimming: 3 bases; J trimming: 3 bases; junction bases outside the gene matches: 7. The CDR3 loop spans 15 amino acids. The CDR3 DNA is TGTGCCAGCAGCTACCCGGGACTAGCAATCTACGAGCAGTACTTC. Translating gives CASSYPGLAIYEQYF. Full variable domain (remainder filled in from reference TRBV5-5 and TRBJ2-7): DAGVTQSPTHLIKTRGQQVTLRCSPISGHKSVSWYQQVLGQGPQFIFQYYEKEERGRGNFPDRFSARQFPNYSSELNVNALLLGDSALYLCASSYPGLAIYEQYFGPGTRLTVT.

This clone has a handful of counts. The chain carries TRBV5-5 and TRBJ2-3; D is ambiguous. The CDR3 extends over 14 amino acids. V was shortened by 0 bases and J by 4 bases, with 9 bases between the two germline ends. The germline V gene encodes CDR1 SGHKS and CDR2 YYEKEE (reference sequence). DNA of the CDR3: TGTGCCAGCAGCTTGGGGTCCCCGGCAGATACGCAGTATTTT. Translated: CASSLGSPADTQYF.

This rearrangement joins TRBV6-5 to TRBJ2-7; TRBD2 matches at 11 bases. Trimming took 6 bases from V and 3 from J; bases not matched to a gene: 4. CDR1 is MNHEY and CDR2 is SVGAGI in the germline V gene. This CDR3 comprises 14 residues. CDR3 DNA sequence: TGTGCCAGCAGATCCGGGACTAGCGGCTACGAGCAGTACTTC. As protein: CASRSGTSGYEQYF.

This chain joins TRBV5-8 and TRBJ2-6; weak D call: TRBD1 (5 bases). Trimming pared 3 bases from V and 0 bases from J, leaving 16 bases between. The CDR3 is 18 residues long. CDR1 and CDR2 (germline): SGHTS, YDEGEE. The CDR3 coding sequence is TGTGCCAGCAGCTACGCCAGGGTTATCTCCTCTGGGGCCAACGTCCTGACTTTC. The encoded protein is CASSYARVISSGANVLTF.